This T cell receptor beta chain was observed in a study of blood T cell repertoires in COVID-19. This clone was picked up a small number of times. The CDR3 runs to 14 residues. Germline-derived CDR1 and CDR2 are WSHSY and SAAADI. With V trimmed by 6 bases and J by 5 bases, 3 bases remained unmatched. Method: immunoSEQ multiplex PCR; TCRdb's copy keeps in-frame clones and lacks some. The sample has 55,000 to 80,000 clones; about 73% are singletons. The chain recombines TRBV10-2 with TRBJ2-2; 10 bases are a match to TRBD1. Sequencing was done on a sample of peripheral blood. The source of this sequence is a woman aged 80 or older with acute or convalescent COVID-19. The CDR3 bases are TGCGCCAGCAGGGACAGGGGGACGACCGGGGAGCTGTTTTTT. The encoded protein is CASRDRGTTGELFF.